This T cell receptor (beta chain) was captured in a study of Ad26.COV2.S vaccination and SARS-CoV-2 variants. The wider study: Intramuscularly, Ad26.COV2.S was given either once or twice, 56 days apart.

The CDR3 is 15 residues long. V was trimmed by 0 bases and J by 7 bases, leaving 13 bases between them. CDR1 SGHTA and CDR2 FQGTGA come from the germline V gene. Treatment denoted: some 20 received Ad26.COV2.S at low or high dose, single or two shots; a few received placebo; per-sample allocation not given. After the first vaccine or placebo injection, samples were drawn on day 63. A Boston adult aged 18-55 years was the donor. Libraries were prepared by immunoSEQ multiplex PCR; TCRdb keeps only in-frame clonotypes and omits some of them. The profile shows hundreds of thousands of clones, around 90% of them singletons.

The chain employs TRBV7-3 and TRBJ2-1, with a weak D call TRBD1 (5 bases). This TCR was recovered from a person aged 18 to 59 who received the Ad26.COV2.S COVID-19 vaccine or a placebo. Specimen: peripheral blood, collected in a trial of Ad26.COV2.S vaccine versus placebo. This CDR3 is CASSLTLGAVNEQFF. Here the CDR3 DNA reads TGTGCCAGCAGCTTAACTCTAGGGGCAGTAAATGAGCAGTTCTTC.